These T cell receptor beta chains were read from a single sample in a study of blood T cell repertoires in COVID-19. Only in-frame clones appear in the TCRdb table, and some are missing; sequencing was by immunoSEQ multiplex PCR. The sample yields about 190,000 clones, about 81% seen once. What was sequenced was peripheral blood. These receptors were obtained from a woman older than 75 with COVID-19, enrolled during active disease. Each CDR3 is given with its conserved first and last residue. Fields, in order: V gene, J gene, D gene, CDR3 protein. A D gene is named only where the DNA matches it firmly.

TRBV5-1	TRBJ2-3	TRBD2	CASSLAITAGGSTDTQYF
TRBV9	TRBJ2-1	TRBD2	CASSASGGSYNEQFF
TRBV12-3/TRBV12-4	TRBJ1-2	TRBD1	CASRPTGGYGYTF
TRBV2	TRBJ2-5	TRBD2	CASSDLAGQETQYF
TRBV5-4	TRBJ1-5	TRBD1	CASSQGQNQPQHF
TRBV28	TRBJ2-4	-	CASSYQTENIQYF
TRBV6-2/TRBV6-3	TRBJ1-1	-	CASSYERSTEAFF
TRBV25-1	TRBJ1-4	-	CASSDGRGEKLFF
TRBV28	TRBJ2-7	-	CASSLTGSQYF
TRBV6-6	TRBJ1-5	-	CASKYGQGFSQPQHF
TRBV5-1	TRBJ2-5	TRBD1	CASSPPTGGGETQYF
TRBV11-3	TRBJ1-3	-	CASSLTGGNTIYF
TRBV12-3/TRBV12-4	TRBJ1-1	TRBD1	CASSLDRGTEAFF
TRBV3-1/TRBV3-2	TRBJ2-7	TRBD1	CASSQGTGGYEQYF
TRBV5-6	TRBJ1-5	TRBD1	CASSWGTGNNQPQHF
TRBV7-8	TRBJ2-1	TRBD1	CASSQGVPSYNEQFF
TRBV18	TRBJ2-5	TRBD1	CASSPWTGPQETQYF
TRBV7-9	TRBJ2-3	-	CASSRRGGTTDTQYF
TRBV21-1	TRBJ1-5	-	CASSKVDRGYQPQHF
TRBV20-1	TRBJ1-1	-	CSVPLGGEAFF
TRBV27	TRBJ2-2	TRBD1	CASSLTGSNTGELFF
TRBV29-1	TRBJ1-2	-	CSVEYPTGRGGYTF
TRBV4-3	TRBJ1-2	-	CASSQDRGFVSGYTF
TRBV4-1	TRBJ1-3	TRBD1	CASSQVGTGVFGNTIYF
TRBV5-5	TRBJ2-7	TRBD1	CASSFGTGAPLEQYF
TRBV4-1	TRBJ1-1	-	CASSQEWTGRYTEAFF
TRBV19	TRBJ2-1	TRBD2	CASSSSGLGLHEQFF
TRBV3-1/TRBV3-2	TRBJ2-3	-	CASSQSPIPDTQYF
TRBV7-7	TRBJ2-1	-	CASSPSRSSYNEQFF
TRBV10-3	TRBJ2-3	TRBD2	CAISRPWVERGSTDTQYF
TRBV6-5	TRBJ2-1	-	CASSYDRYNEQFF
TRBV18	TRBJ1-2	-	CASSPVAGANGYTF
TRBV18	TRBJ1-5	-	CASSSGRQSNQPQHF
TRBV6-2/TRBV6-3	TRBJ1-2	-	CASSLSYITYGYTF
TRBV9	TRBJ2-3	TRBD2	CASSVASGGATQYF
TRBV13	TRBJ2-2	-	CASSFLLSGYPGELFF
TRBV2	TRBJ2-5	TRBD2	CATTSGREGETQYF
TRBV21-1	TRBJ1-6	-	CASSKGGQGLDPNSPLHF
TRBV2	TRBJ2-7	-	CASSPIAVGSYEQYF
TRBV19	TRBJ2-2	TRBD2	CASSTGLAGGVTGELFF
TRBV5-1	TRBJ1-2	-	CASSLDRPEDGYTF
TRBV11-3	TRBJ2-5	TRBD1	CASSDRQGKTQYF
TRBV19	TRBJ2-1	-	CASSIAPGSSSYNEQFF
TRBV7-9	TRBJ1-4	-	CASSPYSGARANEKLFF
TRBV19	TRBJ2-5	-	CASSIGESTGETQYF
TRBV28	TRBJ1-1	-	CASTLGRTEAFF
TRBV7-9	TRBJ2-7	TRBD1	CASSLAKGQSSYEQYF
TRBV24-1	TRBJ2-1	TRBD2	CATSGEPGLAGLGPYNEQFF
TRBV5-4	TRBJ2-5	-	CASSSKSRDTETQYF
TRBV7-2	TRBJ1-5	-	CASSLGLGGYDQPQHF
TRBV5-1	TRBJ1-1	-	CASSLTGLNTEAFF
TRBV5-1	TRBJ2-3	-	CASSYEGGTTDTQYF
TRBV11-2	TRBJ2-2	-	CASSLRGGELFF